The 14 T cell receptor beta chains presented below share a single source sample, sequenced in a study of blood T cell repertoires in COVID-19. Sequencing was performed with immunoSEQ multiplex PCR; in TCRdb, only in-frame clones are kept and a portion is missing. Here the sample spans 150,000 to 200,000 clones, about 86% being singletons. Sequenced material: peripheral blood. Receptors originate from a man in his thirties or forties with active or convalescent COVID-19.

This clone was seen once. V is TRBV24-1 and J is TRBJ2-5, with D uncertain. CDR3 size: 12 residues. V lost 1 base and J lost 5, with 4 bases in between. Germline V gene data show CDR1 as KGHDR and CDR2 as SFDVKD. Here the CDR3 DNA reads TGTGCCACCAGTGATTTCGTTGAGACCCAGTACTTC. As protein: CATSDFVETQYF.

The genes are TRBV19 and TRBJ1-1; maybe TRBD1 (5 bases). Germline assignment: CDR1 LNHDA and CDR2 SQIVND (reference sequence). Trimming shortened V by 6 bases and J by 1 base, and 18 bases separated the two germline ends. There are 16 residues in the CDR3. For the CDR3, the DNA is TGTGCCAGTAGAGAGCGACCCGGACAAACGAACACTGAAGCTTTCTTT. As protein: CASRERPGQTNTEAFF.

This clone showed up just a few times. The chain is built from TRBV10-3 and TRBJ2-7; 16 bases are shared with TRBD2. The germline V gene encodes CDR1 ENHRY and CDR2 SYGVKD. The CDR3 runs 15 residues. V was clipped by 7 bases and J by 2 bases; unmatched bases: 2. CDR3 in amino acids: CAITGTSGGAYEQYV. The CDR3 DNA follows: TGTGCCATCACGGGGACTAGCGGGGGGGCCTACGAGCAGTACGTC.

The V and J genes are TRBV6-2 or TRBV6-3 and TRBJ1-1; 10 bases map to TRBD1. The germline CDR1 and CDR2 sequences are MNHEY and SVGEGT. With 5 bases clipped from V and 6 bases from J, the junction kept 3 bases outside the gene matches. This CDR3 is built from 13 residues. Here the CDR3 reads CASSTGQGAEAFF. The CDR3 region has the DNA TGTGCCAGCAGTACTGGACAGGGGGCTGAAGCTTTCTTT.

V is TRBV15 and J is TRBJ1-3; D call uncertain. Trimming removed 1 base at V and 0 bases at J, with 7 bases between. This CDR3 is 15 amino acids long. CDR1 is LNHNV and CDR2 is YYDKDF in the germline V gene (reference sequence). The CDR3 sequence is CATSRVGISGNTIYF. CDR3 bases: TGTGCCACCAGCAGAGTCGGGATCTCTGGAAACACCATATATTTT.

The chain joins TRBV11-2 to TRBJ2-7, with 7 bases lining up with TRBD1. CDR1 and CDR2 from the germline V gene are SGHAT and FQNNGV. V lost 6 bases, J lost 5 bases, and 4 bases stayed unmatched. The CDR3 is 12 residues long. The CDR3 loop is CASRRTGDEQYF. CDR3 in DNA: TGTGCCAGCAGGAGAACAGGGGACGAGCAGTACTTC.

This clone was recorded once. The chain is built from TRBV7-6 and TRBJ1-6; 8 bases fit TRBD1. J lost 4 bases, V lost 6 bases, and 14 bases had no gene match. The CDR3 length is 18 residues. Germline lookup yields CDR1 SGHVS and CDR2 FNYEAQ. CDR3 sequence reads: CASRLRGQGFCYNSPLHF. The CDR3 DNA sequence: TGTGCCAGCAGGTTGCGCGGACAGGGCTTTTGTTATAATTCACCCCTCCACTTT.

V is TRBV5-3 and J is TRBJ2-7; 14 positions agree with TRBD2. TRBV5-3 is marked as an open reading frame, function uncertain. There are 17 residues in the CDR3. V shed 4 bases and J 4 bases; nucleotides not matched to a gene: 10. The CDR3 nucleotides are TGTGCCAGAAGCATTCCCGGGACTAGCGGGGGAGCTTACGAGCAGTACGTC. It translates to CARSIPGTSGGAYEQYV.

This clone turned up a few times. The chain has TRBV15 and TRBJ2-7; TRBD2 matches at 8 bases. Germline loops: CDR1 LNHNV, CDR2 YYDKDF (reference sequence). This CDR3 has 16 residues. The V segment lost 0 bases and the J segment 2 bases; nucleotides outside the gene matches: 6. The CDR3 here is CATSRDRGGTTYEQYF. The CDR3 nucleotides read TGTGCCACCAGCAGAGATCGGGGGGGGACGACCTACGAGCAGTACTTC.

This clone was seen only a few times. The chain recombines TRBV3-1 (or the pseudogene TRBV3-2) with TRBJ1-3, with D maybe TRBD1 (6 bases). The germline V and J ends were trimmed by 3 bases and 0 bases, with 12 bases remaining between them. The CDR3 has 16 amino acids. CDR1 and CDR2 from the germline V gene are LGHDT and YNNKEL (reference sequence). The CDR3 here is CASSQLGQFSGNTIYF. Here the CDR3 DNA reads TGTGCCAGCAGCCAGCTAGGACAGTTCTCTGGAAACACCATATATTTT.

The chain recombines TRBV29-1 with TRBJ2-1, with TRBD2 matching over 7 bases. V dropped 2 bases and J dropped 0; count of bases not matched to a gene: 10. Per the germline V gene, CDR1 is SQVTM and CDR2 is ANQGSEA. The CDR3 consists of 17 residues. In DNA form, the CDR3 reads TGCAGCGTTGAAACCGGGAGGCGCGGCAGCTCCTACAATGAGCAGTTCTTC. Translation: CSVETGRRGSSYNEQFF.

The rearrangement joins TRBV19 to TRBJ2-1, with 9 bases matching TRBD1. Germline V CDR1 and CDR2: LNHDA, SQIVND (reference sequence). CDR3 length: 18 amino acids. With 2 bases clipped from V and 3 bases from J, the junction kept 11 bases outside the gene matches. CDR3 nucleotide sequence: TGTGCCAGTAGTATAAGGGGCCCTGGGGGACAGGGCTACAATGAGCAGTTCTTC. It codes for CASSIRGPGGQGYNEQFF. Full variable domain (missing parts from reference TRBV19 and TRBJ2-1): DGGITQSPKYLFRKEGQNVTLSCEQNLNHDAMYWYRQDPGQGLRLIYYSQIVNDFQKGDIAEGYSVSREKKESFPLTVTSAQKNPTAFYLCASSIRGPGGQGYNEQFFGPGTRLTVL.

The chain has TRBV27 and TRBJ2-1; TRBD1 might be the D (6 bases). CDR1 is MNHEY, CDR2 SMNVEV, per germline (reference sequence). CDR3 length: 12 amino acids. The V end lost 4 bases, the J end lost 8 bases, and 9 bases lay between the germline ends. The CDR3 is CASSSSGDEQFF. The CDR3 DNA is TGTGCCAGCAGTTCGTCAGGGGATGAGCAGTTCTTC.

The rearrangement links TRBV7-8 to TRBJ1-4, with 9 bases identical to TRBD1. The germline CDR1 and CDR2 sequences are SGHVS and FQNEAQ. The CDR3 has 16 amino acids. Trimming took 5 bases from V and 8 from J; bases not matched to a gene: 12. DNA for the CDR3: TGTGCCAGCAGCCAGAGGCAGGGACAGGGACTGGAAAAACTGTTTTTT. It specifies CASSQRQGQGLEKLFF.